The entry below describes one T cell receptor beta chain. A few counts support this clone. Its cognate antigen has yet to be identified. The record has no base qualities; no much larger clone is one base away. A single peripheral blood draw of about 116 mL on average was collected from each donor into heparinised tubes. A BD FACSAria II and a panel including CD45RO, CCR7, CD25, CD127, CD95 and CD27 were used to sort naive, central memory, regulatory and stem cell-like memory CD4+ T cells. A purity above 98% was achieved for all sorted populations. PBMCs were isolated immediately by Lymphoprep density gradient centrifugation and stained directly without culture. So that batch effects would be minimized, each experiment stained and sorted samples in pairs, pairing one healthy donor with one patient. The data were obtained in a study of beta chain features in type 1 diabetes (dated by TCRdb to about 2018). The study in broad terms: Mean age, gender distribution, total cell number and subset yield were not different between patients and healthy donors. In the study, TCRB repertoires of sorted circulating CD4+ T cell subsets from recently diagnosed type 1 diabetes patients were compared with those of matched healthy donors. Across all samples, approximately 100 million sorted cells were examined, and cell number per subset correlated strongly with RNA yield. Regulatory and stem cell-like memory subsets were obtained from only 8 patients and about eight healthy donors, while naive and central memory subsets were obtained from all 28 donors. Overall study outcomes, separate from this receptor: Only small numbers of individuals were included in the HLA sub-analyses, which left unresolved whether HLA type had any influence on TCRB rearrangement. PCR may preferentially amplify shorter templates, but because patient and control samples were amplified and corrected together, any resulting skew would affect both groups equally. Type 1 diabetes patients showed a moderate but significant shortening of TCRB CDR3 length in all four CD4+ subsets. At VDJ recombination sites, patients with type 1 diabetes made fewer insertions and deleted more nucleotides, a pattern implying thymic rearrangement abnormalities. Sequencing cDNA rather than genomic DNA could over-represent highly expressing activated cells, although activation and CD3 levels did not differ between groups. Naive, central memory and regulatory TCRB repertoires appeared more similar among patients than among healthy donors.

All of the isolated RNA was reverse transcribed with the High Capacity cDNA Reverse Transcription Kit, so expressed TCRB transcripts were sequenced. Naive, central memory and regulatory T cell samples underwent deep immunoSEQ sequencing, averaging roughly 3.5 million total reads per sample. After sorted cells were lysed in RLT buffer, RNA was extracted with DNase-treated RNeasy Micro or Mini kits, with the choice depending on cell number. Each cell subset was processed separately to prevent cross-contamination, with patient and healthy donor samples processed together. Using the immunoSEQ multiplex PCR, TCRB sequences were amplified from cDNA into 87-bp fragments spanning the CDR3 region. Amplicons were sequenced on the Illumina HiSeq platform. The study's own analysis went as follows. PCR bias was corrected computationally using synthetic template baselines, and reads within Hamming distance 2 were collapsed, with unmergeable singletons discarded. By aligning reads against IMGT, V, D and J genes, CDR3 length, and insertions or deletions at six rearrangement sites were assigned. Clonotype counts were normalized to sorted cell number within each subset before computing true diversity and Gini coefficients with the tcR R package. The overlap coefficient, calculated on TCRB nucleotide sequences, was used to measure repertoire sharing. Out-of-frame TCRB sequences from naive cells were analyzed as a proxy for the pre-selection repertoire. This is the immuneACCESS table as TCRdb keeps it, with only in-frame sequences that have V and J called. A part of the clones is gone; compared with another copy, unresolved V genes explain less than half, and the rest is unexplained. D and trimming were read from the DNA, whereas the V and J calls and clone size are those reported in that table. The sample has hundreds of thousands of clones on record, about 30% of them singletons. The top ten clones comprise around 0.065% of the sample.

Compared with germline, V lacks 3 bases and J lacks 3 bases; bases without a gene match: 10. Including cysteine and phenylalanine, the CDR3 has 15 amino acids. The read is trimmed to its CDR3 DNA, 45 bases read in frame from base 1. CDR1 and CDR2 were assigned from the germline V gene (reference sequence) as GTSNPN and SVGIG. The sequence derives from a man aged 18 to 35 in good health. The rearrangement joined TRBV30 to TRBJ2-7; 8 central bases correspond to TRBD1. Sequenced: naive CD4+ T cells from blood. This specimen's cell subset or site label, per the study, means: true naive CD4+ T cells. The CDR3: CAWRQTSRGHYEQYF. The nucleotide sequence is TGTGCCTGGAGACAAACCTCCAGGGGGCACTACGAGCAGTACTTC. Here the CDR3 is joined to the reference TRBV30 and TRBJ2-7 genes, and the full variable domain is: SQTIHQWPATLVQPVGSPLSLECTVEGTSNPNLYWYRQAAGRGLQLLFYSVGIGQISSEVPQNLSASRPQDRQFILSSKKLLLSDSGFYLCAWRQTSRGHYEQYFGPGTRLTVT.